What follows are 27 T cell receptor beta chains derived from one specimen sequenced in a study of blood T cell repertoires in COVID-19. This table comes from immunoSEQ multiplex PCR, and its TCRdb copy is limited to in-frame clones, with some not included. Of roughly 410,000 clones listed, 70% to 90% were seen once; the top ten hold less than 2%. Sample: peripheral blood. The source is a woman between 40 and 50 years old with COVID-19, enrolled during active disease.

This chain connects TRBV11-2 to TRBJ2-7; the D gene is possibly TRBD2 (5 bases). Germline V gene lookup returns CDR1 SGHAT and CDR2 FQNNGV. This CDR3 contains 13 residues. Deletions cut 6 bases from V and 3 bases from J, with 12 bases between. The CDR3 DNA follows: TGTGCCAGCAGAGGTAGCGAGAACTACGAGCAGTACTTC. This sequence encodes CASRGSENYEQYF.

The chain couples TRBV5-1 to TRBJ1-1; D remains ambiguous. This CDR3 spans 14 amino acids. Trimming cost V 0 bases and J 1 base, with 7 bases left between them. From germline, CDR1 is SGHRS and CDR2 YFSETQ. The CDR3 DNA reads TGCGCCAGCAGCTTGGCCGTACAGAACACTGAAGCTTTCTTT. This codes for CASSLAVQNTEAFF.

V gene TRBV6-5 combines with J gene TRBJ2-7; D ambiguous. Germline CDR1 reads MNHEY; CDR2 reads SVGAGI. The CDR3 runs 14 residues. The germline V and J ends were trimmed by 2 bases and 3 bases, with 11 bases remaining between them. CDR3 sequence (DNA): TGTGCCAGCAGTTACGGGCTCGCCATCTACGAGCAGTACTTC. Translation gives CASSYGLAIYEQYF.

This clone turned up a few times. The J gene is TRBJ2-7, the V gene TRBV4-3; 7 nucleotides match TRBD1. CDR3 length: 14 residues. Unmatched junction bases numbered 7, after V lost 5 bases and J lost 3 bases. CDR1 is LGHNA, CDR2 YSLEER, per germline. The CDR3 bases are TGCGCCAGCAGCGCCGGTGACAGGGACTACGAGCAGTACTTC. Amino acids: CASSAGDRDYEQYF.

The gene calls are TRBV3-1 (or the pseudogene TRBV3-2) and TRBJ1-2; no firm D call. CDR1 is LGHDT and CDR2 is YNNKEL in the germline V gene (reference sequence). V was pared by 1 base and J by 2 bases, with 5 bases between. The CDR3 spans 13 residues. Here the CDR3 reads CASSQGPNYGYTF. The CDR3 nucleotides are TGTGCCAGCAGCCAAGGGCCGAACTATGGCTACACCTTC.

The rearrangement uses TRBV11-2 and TRBJ2-1; the D gene is possibly TRBD2 (6 bases). The V and J ends lost 1 base and 3 bases respectively, with 13 bases between them. CDR3 length: 16 residues. Germline values: CDR1 SGHAT, CDR2 FQNNGV. Here the CDR3 DNA reads TGTGCCAGCAGCTTAGCCCGGGAGAGACTCTACAATGAGCAGTTCTTC. This gives the protein CASSLARERLYNEQFF.

The chain carries TRBV10-3 and TRBJ1-2, with 7 bases lining up with TRBD1. Unmatched junction bases numbered 19, after V lost 3 bases and J lost 6 bases. CDR3 size: 18 residues. Germline CDR1 reads ENHRY; CDR2 reads SYGVKD. The CDR3 DNA follows: TGTGCCATCAGTGACTTCATGGAGGGGGCAAAGCCCTCCCATGGCTACACCTTC. This gives the protein CAISDFMEGAKPSHGYTF.

The chain has TRBV29-1 and TRBJ2-1; TRBD1 matches 9 bases. Germline loops: CDR1 SQVTM, CDR2 ANQGSEA. V was pared by 7 bases and J by 9 bases, with 7 bases of the junction left unmatched. This CDR3 has 12 residues. The CDR3 DNA reads as TGCAGCGCCATGGGACAGGGAAGTGAGCAGTTCTTC. Translated: CSAMGQGSEQFF.

CDR3 sequence reads: CASSLSASSTDTQYF. Here the CDR3 DNA reads TGTGCCAGCAGTTTATCTGCCAGTAGCACAGATACGCAGTATTTT. The chain joins TRBV27 to TRBJ2-3; no clear D. Germline V gives CDR1 MNHEY, CDR2 SMNVEV (reference sequence). CDR3 size: 15 residues. V lost 0 bases, J lost 0 bases, and 7 bases lay in between.

A single count supports this clone. The chain links TRBV4-2 to TRBJ1-1; 8 bases line up with TRBD1. The CDR3 contains 15 residues. Per germline, CDR1 LGHNA and CDR2 YNFKEQ. V gave up 2 bases and J gave up 0 bases; unmatched junction bases: 2. CDR3 residues: CASSQTGGLNTEAFF. CDR3 in DNA: TGTGCCAGCAGCCAAACAGGGGGGCTGAACACTGAAGCTTTCTTT.

This clone has a handful of counts. This chain joins TRBV7-6 and TRBJ2-3, with D maybe TRBD2 (5 bases). In germline, CDR1 is SGHVS, CDR2 FNYEAQ. The CDR3 is 10 residues long. In DNA, the CDR3 is TGTGCTTCGGGTACGGGGACGCAGTATTTT. It encodes CASGTGTQYF.

This sequence joins TRBV5-1 and TRBJ2-1, with D perhaps TRBD2 (5 bases). Germline CDR1 SGHRS, CDR2 YFSETQ. The CDR3 contains 14 residues. V was clipped by 1 base and J by 7 bases, with 12 bases between them. This CDR3 reads CASSLLLVDNEQFF. The CDR3 DNA reads as TGCGCCAGCAGCTTGTTACTAGTAGATAATGAGCAGTTCTTC.

This clone was observed a few times. The chain recombines TRBV4-2 with TRBJ2-7; TRBD1 matches at 7 bases. This CDR3 contains 16 residues. Germline trimming cut 0 bases from V and 2 bases from J; bases unmatched to any gene: 7. The V gene's germline CDR1 is LGHNA and CDR2 YNFKEQ. Here the CDR3 reads CASSQETAGGTYEQYF. The CDR3 bases are TGTGCCAGCAGCCAAGAAACGGCAGGGGGAACCTACGAGCAGTACTTC.

V is TRBV29-1 and J is TRBJ2-7; D is perhaps TRBD1 (6 bases). The CDR3 consists of 13 residues. Germline V gives CDR1 SQVTM, CDR2 ANQGSEA. V lost 3 bases and J lost 3, with 12 bases in between. CDR3 in amino acids: CSVETGEGYEQYF. In nucleotides, the CDR3 is TGCAGCGTTGAGACAGGAGAGGGCTACGAGCAGTACTTC.

The rearrangement links TRBV7-9 to TRBJ2-3; D remains ambiguous. Germline values: CDR1 SEHNR, CDR2 FQNEAQ (reference sequence). V was pared by 0 bases and J by 5 bases, with 9 bases between. CDR3 size: 14 residues. The CDR3 sequence: CASSLAGTIDTQYF. In DNA form, the CDR3 reads TGTGCCAGCAGCTTAGCGGGCACGATAGATACGCAGTATTTT.

The rearrangement joins TRBV6-1 to TRBJ2-7; D is perhaps TRBD1 (5 bases). The CDR3 has 13 amino acids. Trimming took off 1 base at V and 9 bases at J, with 13 bases between the two ends. In germline, CDR1 is MNHNS, CDR2 SASEGT. The CDR3 sequence: CASSEGSRQGQYF. The CDR3, as DNA: TGTGCCAGCAGTGAAGGTTCCCGCCAGGGGCAGTACTTC.

This chain uses TRBV7-9 with TRBJ2-1, with 8 bases matching TRBD2. The CDR3 sequence is 15 residues long. J lost 8 bases, V lost 0 bases, and 6 bases had no gene match. Germline lookup yields CDR1 SEHNR and CDR2 FQNEAQ (reference sequence). The CDR3 is CASSLASGAQYEQFF. The CDR3 DNA reads as TGTGCCAGCAGCTTAGCTAGCGGGGCTCAATATGAGCAGTTCTTC. The full variable domain, rest sourced from reference TRBV7-9 and TRBJ2-1, is DTGVSQNPRHKITKRGQNVTFRCDPISEHNRLYWYRQTLGQGPEFLTYFQNEAQLEKSRLLSDRFSAERPKGSFSTLEIQRTEQGDSAMYLCASSLASGAQYEQFFGPGTRLTVL.

The rearrangement uses TRBV5-1 and TRBJ2-1, with D tentatively TRBD1 (6 bases). Trimming removed 1 base from V and 3 bases from J, with 8 bases in between. Germline CDR1 and CDR2: SGHRS and YFSETQ. This CDR3 comprises 14 residues. The DNA of the CDR3 is TGCGCCAGCAGCTTGCGGGACAACTACAATGAGCAGTTCTTC. The encoded protein is CASSLRDNYNEQFF.

The rearrangement links TRBV3-1 (or the pseudogene TRBV3-2) to TRBJ2-4; D possibly corresponds to TRBD1 (5 bases). CDR3 length: 14 residues. CDR1 is LGHDT, CDR2 YNNKEL, per germline (reference sequence). V lost 0 bases to trimming and J lost 8 bases, with 11 bases between them. CDR3 region: CASSQDPKGHIQYF. CDR3 coding DNA: TGTGCCAGCAGCCAAGACCCAAAGGGGCACATTCAGTACTTC.

The chain combines TRBV19 with TRBJ2-5, with TRBD1 identical over 9 bases. Germline loops: CDR1 LNHDA, CDR2 SQIVND (reference sequence). The CDR3 is 16 residues long. Germline trimming cut 3 bases from V and 4 bases from J; bases unmatched to any gene: 9. The CDR3 bases are TGTGCCAGTAGTATCGCGGACAGGGGTTGGGGAGAGACCCAGTACTTC. Its protein is CASSIADRGWGETQYF.

The rearrangement joins TRBV29-1 to TRBJ2-1, with a weak D call TRBD2 (7 bases). CDR1 SQVTM and CDR2 ANQGSEA come from the germline V gene. This CDR3 comprises 12 residues. V was pared by 2 bases and J by 8 bases, with 10 bases between. The CDR3 DNA sequence: TGCAGCGTTGAATTAGGGGGGGATGAGCAGTTCTTC. This encodes CSVELGGDEQFF.

This clone showed up just a few times. The chain joins TRBV30 to TRBJ1-1; no reliable D call. Germline loops: CDR1 GTSNPN, CDR2 SVGIG (reference sequence). The CDR3 extends over 13 amino acids. Trimming removed 8 bases at V and 0 bases at J, with 13 bases between. CDR3 in amino acids: CAGVQILNTEAFF. The CDR3 DNA follows: TGTGCCGGAGTTCAGATCCTGAACACTGAAGCTTTCTTT.

The chain carries TRBV7-6 and TRBJ1-5; tentatively, D is TRBD1 (6 bases). Trimming cost V 5 bases and J 6 bases, with 11 bases left between them. Per germline, CDR1 SGHVS and CDR2 FNYEAQ. This CDR3 has 13 amino acids. The CDR3 nucleotides read TGTGCCAGCAGCGGACAGCTTGGTCAGCCCCAGCATTTT. Its protein product is CASSGQLGQPQHF.

The chain uses TRBV19 and TRBJ1-1; 7 nucleotides match TRBD1. The CDR3 is 15 residues long. J lost 0 bases, V lost 8 bases, and 9 bases had no gene match. The germline V gene encodes CDR1 LNHDA and CDR2 SQIVND (reference sequence). CDR3 sequence: CASRGTANMNTEAFF. For the CDR3, the DNA is TGTGCCAGTCGGGGGACAGCGAACATGAACACTGAAGCTTTCTTT.

This chain links TRBV19 with TRBJ2-7; TRBD1 aligns across 7 bases. The CDR3 contains 16 residues. Germline CDR1 and CDR2: LNHDA and SQIVND (reference sequence). V lost 5 bases to trimming and J lost 2 bases; unmatched junction nucleotides: 12. In DNA form, the CDR3 reads TGTGCCAGTAGTCCCAGTTGGACAGGCTTTGCCTACGAGCAGTACTTC. Its translation: CASSPSWTGFAYEQYF.

The count of this clone is one. This chain joins TRBV28 and TRBJ2-3; TRBD2 matches 9 bases. The V gene end was trimmed by 5 bases and the J gene end by 2 bases; junction bases not matched to a gene: 14. This CDR3 contains 18 residues. Germline V gene data show CDR1 as MDHEN and CDR2 as SYDVKM. CDR3 in DNA: TGTGCCAGCAGTCCCTCCCAGGGACTAGCAGTGATCACAGATACGCAGTATTTT. Translated: CASSPSQGLAVITDTQYF.

The chain joins TRBV19 to TRBJ2-1, with 7 positions matching TRBD1. This CDR3 comprises 15 residues. J was trimmed by 4 bases and V by 6 bases; bases with no gene match: 9. Germline CDR1 LNHDA, CDR2 SQIVND (reference sequence). CDR3 amino acids: CASRQSQTGYNEQFF. The CDR3 region has the DNA TGTGCCAGTAGGCAGTCGCAGACAGGGTACAATGAGCAGTTCTTC.